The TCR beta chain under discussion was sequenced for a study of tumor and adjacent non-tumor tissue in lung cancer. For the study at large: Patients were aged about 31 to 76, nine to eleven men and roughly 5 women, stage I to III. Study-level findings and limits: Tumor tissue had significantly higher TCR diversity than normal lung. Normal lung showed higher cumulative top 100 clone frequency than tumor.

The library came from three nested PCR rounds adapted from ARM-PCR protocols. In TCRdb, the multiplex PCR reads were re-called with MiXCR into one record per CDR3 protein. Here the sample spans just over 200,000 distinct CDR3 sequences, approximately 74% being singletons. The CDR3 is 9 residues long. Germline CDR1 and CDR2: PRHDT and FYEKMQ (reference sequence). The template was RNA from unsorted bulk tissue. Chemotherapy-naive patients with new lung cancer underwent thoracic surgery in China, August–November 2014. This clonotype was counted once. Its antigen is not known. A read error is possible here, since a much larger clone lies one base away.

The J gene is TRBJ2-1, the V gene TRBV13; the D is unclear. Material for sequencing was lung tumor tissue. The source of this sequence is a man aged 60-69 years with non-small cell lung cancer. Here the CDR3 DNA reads TGTGCCAGACCCAATAAGCAGTTCTTC. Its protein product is CARPNKQFF.